These 18 T cell receptor beta chains came from one sample sequenced in a study of T-cell reconstitution after alpha-beta-depleted transplantation in children. Unique molecular identifiers were used to barcode this TCRbeta library. TCRdb called the PCR reads again in MiXCR, with one record for every CDR3 protein. This sample carries roughly 300,000 distinct CDR3 sequences, about a tenth of them seen once, and the ten largest clones take around 10%. Source: PBMCs from the stem cell graft donor, taken from the stem cell graft. The origin of the receptors is a human donor who donated a stem cell graft to a child with SCID.

This clonotype showed up many times. The chain combines TRBV10-3 with TRBJ2-7; 8 bases match TRBD1. Germline V gene data show CDR1 as ENHRY and CDR2 as SYGVKD. V lost 7 bases to trimming and J lost 0 bases; unmatched junction nucleotides: 2. This CDR3 is built from 13 residues. CDR3 DNA sequence: TGTGCCATCAAACAGGGGGACTCCTACGAGCAGTACTTC. It yields the protein CAIKQGDSYEQYF.

The genes are TRBV5-1 and TRBJ1-4, with unresolved D. This CDR3 has 14 amino acids. V lost 0 bases and J 4 bases, leaving 7 bases between the germline ends. Germline CDR1 is SGHRS and CDR2 is YFSETQ. Here the CDR3 DNA reads TGCGCCAGCAGCTTGGCAGAAATTAATGAAAAACTGTTTTTT. This translates into CASSLAEINEKLFF.

This sequence joins TRBV7-3 and TRBJ2-5, with D hard to call. Trimming left V 2 bases short and J 0 bases short, with 10 bases between. CDR1 is SGHTA, CDR2 FQGTGA, per germline. The length of the CDR3 is 15 residues. CDR3 region: CASSLSSMYQETQYF. CDR3 DNA sequence: TGTGCCAGCAGCTTATCTTCGATGTACCAAGAGACCCAGTACTTC.

Ten or more counts support this clonotype. The rearrangement links TRBV5-8 to TRBJ2-2, with D perhaps matching TRBD1 (5 bases). V was shortened by 2 bases and J by 1 base, with 9 bases between the two germline ends. CDR1 and CDR2 from the germline V gene are SGHTS and YDEGEE. The CDR3 is 15 residues long. CDR3: CASSFYGQNTGELFF. The CDR3 DNA sequence: TGTGCCAGCAGCTTTTATGGACAGAACACCGGGGAGCTGTTTTTT.

This clonotype was recorded a few times. The rearrangement uses TRBV7-3 and TRBJ1-1, with unresolved D. This CDR3 is 15 amino acids long. Germline values: CDR1 SGHTA, CDR2 FQGTGA. V was clipped by 5 bases and J by 0 bases, with 13 bases between them. The chain's CDR3 is CASSPSGGLNTEAFF. DNA for the CDR3: TGTGCCAGCAGCCCTTCGGGTGGGTTGAACACTGAAGCTTTCTTT.

The chain links TRBV18 to TRBJ2-2, with D uncertain. The V gene's germline CDR1 is KGHSH and CDR2 LQKENI. This CDR3 has 14 residues. V lost 1 base, J lost 4 bases, and 7 bases lay in between. CDR3 residues: CASSPRQSTGELFF. CDR3 nucleotide sequence: TGTGCCAGCTCACCACGCCAGAGCACCGGGGAGCTGTTTTTT.

The sample holds a few counts of this clonotype. The CDR3 DNA reads TGTGCTAGTGGTTCCATTAACAGGGACAGGGGAGGATACGAGCAGTACTTC. Translated: CASGSINRDRGGYEQYF. The chain recombines TRBV12-5 with TRBJ2-7; TRBD1 agrees at 10 bases. CDR3 length equals 17 residues. With V trimmed by 4 bases and J by 4 bases, 13 bases remained unmatched. CDR1 and CDR2 from the germline V gene are LGHNT and FRNRAP.

This clonotype was recorded many times. The V and J genes are TRBV20-1 and TRBJ2-7; 8 nucleotides match TRBD1. The CDR3 contains 15 residues. V lost 0 bases, J lost 5 bases, and 9 bases stayed unmatched. The germline V gene has CDR1 DFQATT and CDR2 SNEGSKA (reference sequence). DNA for the CDR3: TGCAGTGCTAGAGATAATTTGGGACAGGTCAACGAGCAGTACTTC. Amino acid sequence: CSARDNLGQVNEQYF.

On this clonotype itself: This is likely a read error, given that the CDR3 carries no conserved phenylalanine or tryptophan at its end. The chain employs TRBV5-1 and TRBJ1-4; 7 bases align to TRBD1. Looked up from germline, CDR1 is SGHRS and CDR2 is YFSETQ. Unmatched junction bases numbered 5, after V lost 3 bases and J lost 3 bases. The CDR3 totals 15 residues. The CDR3 reads CASSSQGESNEKLFI. In DNA form, the CDR3 reads TGCGCCAGCAGCTCGCAGGGGGAGTCTAATGAAAAACTGTTTATT.

J is TRBJ2-2 and V is TRBV7-6; 7 bases match TRBD1. Trimming cost V 5 bases and J 2 bases; bases outside gene matches: 5. The CDR3 length is 15 residues. Germline V gene lookup returns CDR1 SGHVS and CDR2 FNYEAQ. For the CDR3, the DNA is TGTGCCAGCAGCCCGACAGGGAGAAACACCGGGGAGCTGTTTTTT. Its translation is CASSPTGRNTGELFF.

In DNA, the CDR3 is TGTGCCAGAAGAGGGATCTCCTACGAGCAGTACTTC. It translates to CARRGISYEQYF. The V gene is TRBV2, the J gene TRBJ2-7; D is possibly TRBD2 (5 bases). This CDR3 region has 12 residues. V gave up 9 bases and J gave up 0 bases, with 9 bases separating them. CDR1 and CDR2 (germline): SNHLY, FYNNEI. The complete variable domain, with remaining parts taken from reference TRBV2 and TRBJ2-7, reads EPEVTQTPSHQVTQMGQEVILRCVPISNHLYFYWYRQILGQKVEFLVSFYNNEISEKSEIFDDQFSVERPDGSNFTLKIRSTKLEDSAMYFCARRGISYEQYFGPGTRLTVT.

About this clonotype: A much larger clone is a single base away; this may be a read error. The J gene is TRBJ2-7, the V gene TRBV6-5; D gene unclear. Germline-derived CDR1 and CDR2 are MNHEY and SVGAGI. The CDR3 extends over 13 amino acids. The CDR3 region has the DNA TGTTCCAGCAGTTACTCCGGTTCCTACGAGCAGTACTTC. Amino acid sequence: CSSSYSGSYEQYF.

The V call is TRBV6-1, the J call TRBJ2-3; 12 nucleotides align to TRBD1. The CDR3 consists of 14 residues. CDR1 is MNHNS, CDR2 SASEGT, per germline. Trimming at V came to 9 bases and at J to 5 bases, leaving 6 bases not matched to a gene. The DNA of the CDR3 is TGTGCCAGTTCGGGACAGGGGGCTTTAGATACGCAGTATTTT. This sequence encodes CASSGQGALDTQYF.

The V gene is TRBV19, the J gene TRBJ2-4, with D maybe TRBD2 (5 bases). Germline V gene lookup returns CDR1 LNHDA and CDR2 SQIVND (reference sequence). Trimming shortened V by 3 bases and J by 8 bases, and 5 bases separated the two germline ends. This CDR3 is 11 amino acids long. The CDR3 sequence: CASSMEDIQYF. In DNA, the CDR3 is TGTGCCAGTAGTATGGAGGACATTCAGTACTTC. The entire variable domain, with the rest obtained from reference TRBV19 and TRBJ2-4, is as follows: DGGITQSPKYLFRKEGQNVTLSCEQNLNHDAMYWYRQDPGQGLRLIYYSQIVNDFQKGDIAEGYSVSREKKESFPLTVTSAQKNPTAFYLCASSMEDIQYFGAGTRLSVL.

This clonotype has at least ten counts. The chain joins TRBV5-5 to TRBJ1-1; 8 nucleotides match TRBD1. With V trimmed by 3 bases and J by 3 bases, 7 bases remained unmatched. This CDR3 spans 15 amino acids. The germline gives CDR1 SGHKS, CDR2 YYEKEE (reference sequence). The CDR3 reads CASSYVTGVDTEAFF. The CDR3 DNA is TGTGCCAGCAGCTATGTGACAGGGGTAGACACTGAAGCTTTCTTT.

The chain has TRBV18 and TRBJ2-4; the match to TRBD1 covers 9 bases. The CDR3 runs 16 residues. The trim removed 2 bases at V and 0 bases at J, leaving 2 bases unmatched. CDR1 and CDR2 (germline): KGHSH, LQKENI. The DNA of the CDR3 is TGTGCCAGCTCACCAGGGACAGGGATAGCCAAAAACATTCAGTACTTC. As protein: CASSPGTGIAKNIQYF.

This clonotype turned up a few times. The chain links TRBV20-1 to TRBJ2-2; D is possibly TRBD1 (5 bases). V gave up 6 bases and J gave up 1 base, with 18 bases separating them. The CDR3 spans 16 residues. Germline loops: CDR1 DFQATT, CDR2 SNEGSKA (reference sequence). CDR3 DNA sequence: TGCAGTGCCACAGACACCATGGGGCGGAACACCGGGGAGCTGTTTTTT. This translates into CSATDTMGRNTGELFF.

The rearrangement links TRBV6-1 to TRBJ2-3, with D maybe TRBD1 (5 bases). Looked up from germline, CDR1 is MNHNS and CDR2 is SASEGT. The CDR3 has 13 amino acids. Deletions cut 11 bases from V and 6 bases from J, with 18 bases between. Written as DNA, the CDR3 is TGTGCCGGGGCGCTGGACCTTGGGGATACGCAGTATTTT. Encoded protein: CAGALDLGDTQYF.